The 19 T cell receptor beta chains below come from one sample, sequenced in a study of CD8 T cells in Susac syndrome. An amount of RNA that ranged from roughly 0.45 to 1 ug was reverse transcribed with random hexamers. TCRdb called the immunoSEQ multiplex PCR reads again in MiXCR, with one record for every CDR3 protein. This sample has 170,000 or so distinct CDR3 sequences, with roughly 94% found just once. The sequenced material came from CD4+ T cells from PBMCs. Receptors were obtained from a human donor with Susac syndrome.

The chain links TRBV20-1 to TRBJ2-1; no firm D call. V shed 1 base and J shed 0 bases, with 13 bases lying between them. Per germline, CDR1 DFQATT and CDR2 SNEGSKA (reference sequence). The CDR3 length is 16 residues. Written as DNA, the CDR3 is TGCAGTGCTAGAGCTAGTAATCCCAGCTCCTACAATGAGCAGTTCTTC. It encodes CSARASNPSSYNEQFF.

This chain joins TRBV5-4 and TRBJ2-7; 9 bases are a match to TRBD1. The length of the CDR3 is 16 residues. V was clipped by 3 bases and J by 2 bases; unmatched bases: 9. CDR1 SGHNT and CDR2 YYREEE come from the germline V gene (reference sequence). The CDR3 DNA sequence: TGTGCCAGCAGCTCCCCGGACAGGGGAGTCACCTACGAGCAGTACTTC. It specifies CASSSPDRGVTYEQYF.

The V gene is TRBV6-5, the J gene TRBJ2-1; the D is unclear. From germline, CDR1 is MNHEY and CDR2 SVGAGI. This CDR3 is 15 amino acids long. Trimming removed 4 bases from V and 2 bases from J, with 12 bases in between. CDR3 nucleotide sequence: TGTGCCAGCAGTTTAACAGCTGACGCCTACAATGAGCAGTTCTTC. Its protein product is CASSLTADAYNEQFF.

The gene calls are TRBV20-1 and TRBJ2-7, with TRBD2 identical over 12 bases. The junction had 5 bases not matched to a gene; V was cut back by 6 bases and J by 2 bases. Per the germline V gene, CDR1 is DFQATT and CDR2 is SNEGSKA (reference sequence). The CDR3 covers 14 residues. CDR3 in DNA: TGCAGTGCCCCTACTAGCGGGGGGACCTACGAGCAGTACTTC. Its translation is CSAPTSGGTYEQYF.

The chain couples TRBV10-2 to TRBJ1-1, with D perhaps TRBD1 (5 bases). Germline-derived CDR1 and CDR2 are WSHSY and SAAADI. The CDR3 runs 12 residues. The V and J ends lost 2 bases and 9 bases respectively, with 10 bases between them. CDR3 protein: CASSETGHQAFF. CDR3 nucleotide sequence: TGCGCCAGCAGTGAGACAGGACATCAAGCTTTCTTT.

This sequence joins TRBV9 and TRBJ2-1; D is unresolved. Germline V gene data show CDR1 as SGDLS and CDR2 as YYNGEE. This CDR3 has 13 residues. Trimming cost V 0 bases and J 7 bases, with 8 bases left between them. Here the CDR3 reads CASSVGVGNEQFF. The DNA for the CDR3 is TGTGCCAGCAGCGTAGGTGTGGGAAATGAGCAGTTCTTC.

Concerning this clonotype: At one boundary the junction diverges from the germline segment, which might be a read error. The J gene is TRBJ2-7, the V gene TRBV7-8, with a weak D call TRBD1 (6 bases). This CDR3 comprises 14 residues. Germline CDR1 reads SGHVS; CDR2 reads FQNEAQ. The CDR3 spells CASSFAGVSSEQYF. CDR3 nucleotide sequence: TGTGCCAGCAGCTTCGCAGGGGTCTCCTCCGAGCAGTACTTC.

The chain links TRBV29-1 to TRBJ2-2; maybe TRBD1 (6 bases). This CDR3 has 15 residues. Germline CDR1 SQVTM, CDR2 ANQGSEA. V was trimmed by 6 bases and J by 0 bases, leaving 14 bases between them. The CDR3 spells CSVGAGSANTGELFF. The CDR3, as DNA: TGCAGCGTGGGGGCTGGGTCCGCGAACACCGGGGAGCTGTTTTTT.

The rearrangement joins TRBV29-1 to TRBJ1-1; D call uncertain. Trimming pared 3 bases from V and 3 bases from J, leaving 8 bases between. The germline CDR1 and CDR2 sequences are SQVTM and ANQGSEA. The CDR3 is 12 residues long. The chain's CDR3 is CSVDRRDTEAFF. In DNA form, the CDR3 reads TGCAGCGTTGATCGAAGGGACACTGAAGCTTTCTTT.

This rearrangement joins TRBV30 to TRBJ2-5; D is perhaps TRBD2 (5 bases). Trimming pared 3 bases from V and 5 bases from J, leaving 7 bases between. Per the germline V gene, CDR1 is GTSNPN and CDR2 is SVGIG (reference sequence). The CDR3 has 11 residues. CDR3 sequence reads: CAWRTGETQYF. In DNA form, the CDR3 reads TGTGCCTGGAGAACGGGGGAGACCCAGTACTTC.

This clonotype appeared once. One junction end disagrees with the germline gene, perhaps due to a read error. As DNA, the CDR3 is TGTGCCAGCAGCTCACAGGGTCCGGACCTTGCGTTC. Translating it yields CASSSQGPDLAF. This chain uses TRBV7-2 with TRBJ2-1; D is possibly TRBD1 (6 bases). This CDR3 comprises 12 residues. Germline V CDR1 and CDR2: SGHTA, FQGNSA. The full variable domain, its missing parts supplied by reference TRBV7-2 and TRBJ2-1, is GAGVSQSPSNKVTEKGKDVELRCDPISGHTALYWYRQSLGQGLEFLIYFQGNSAPDKSGLPSDRFSAERTGGSVSTLTIQRTQQEDSAVYLCASSSQGPDLAFGPGTRLTVL.

The CDR3 spells CSARDVGRGPYGYTF. CDR3 nucleotide sequence: TGCAGTGCTAGAGATGTCGGTAGGGGACCCTATGGCTACACCTTC. The gene calls are TRBV20-1 and TRBJ1-2; tentatively, D is TRBD1 (5 bases). In germline, CDR1 is DFQATT, CDR2 SNEGSKA (reference sequence). CDR3 size: 15 residues. V dropped 0 bases and J dropped 4 bases, with 15 bases sitting between them.

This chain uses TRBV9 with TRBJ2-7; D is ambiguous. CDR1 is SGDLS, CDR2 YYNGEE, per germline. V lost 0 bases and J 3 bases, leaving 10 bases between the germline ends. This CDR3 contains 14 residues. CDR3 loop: CASSVGPAGYEQYF. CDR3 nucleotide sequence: TGTGCCAGCAGCGTAGGGCCCGCCGGCTACGAGCAGTACTTC.

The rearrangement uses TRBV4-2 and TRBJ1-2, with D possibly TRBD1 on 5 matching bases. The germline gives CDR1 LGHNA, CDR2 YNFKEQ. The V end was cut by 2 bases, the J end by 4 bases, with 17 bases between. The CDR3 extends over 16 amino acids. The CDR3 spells CASSQPGTDESYGYTF. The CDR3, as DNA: TGTGCCAGCAGCCAACCCGGGACCGACGAAAGCTATGGCTACACCTTC.

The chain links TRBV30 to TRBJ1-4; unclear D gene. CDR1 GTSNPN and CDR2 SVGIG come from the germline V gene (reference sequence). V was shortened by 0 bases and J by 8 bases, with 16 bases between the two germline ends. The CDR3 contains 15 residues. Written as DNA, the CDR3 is TGTGCCTGGAGTGTGCGCGAGGGCTTAAGGGAAAAACTGTTTTTT. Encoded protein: CAWSVREGLREKLFF.

This CDR3 is CASSPRGTGDHEQYF. CDR3 sequence (DNA): TGTGCCAGCTCACCTAGGGGGACAGGGGATCACGAGCAGTACTTC. The rearrangement uses TRBV18 and TRBJ2-7; 10 bases line up with TRBD1. Looked up from germline, CDR1 is KGHSH and CDR2 is LQKENI. The CDR3 totals 15 residues. Germline trimming cut 3 bases from V and 5 bases from J; bases unmatched to any gene: 7.

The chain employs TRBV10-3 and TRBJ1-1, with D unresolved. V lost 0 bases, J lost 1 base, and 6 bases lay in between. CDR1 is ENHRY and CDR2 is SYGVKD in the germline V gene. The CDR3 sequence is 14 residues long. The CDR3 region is CAISESTPNTEAFF. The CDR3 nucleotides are TGTGCCATCAGTGAGTCGACCCCGAACACTGAAGCTTTCTTT.

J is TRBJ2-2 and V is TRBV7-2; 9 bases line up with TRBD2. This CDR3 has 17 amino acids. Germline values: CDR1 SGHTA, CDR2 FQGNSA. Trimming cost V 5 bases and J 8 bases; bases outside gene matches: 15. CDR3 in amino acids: CASSQGWPSGVSGELFF. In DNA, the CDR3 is TGTGCCAGCAGCCAGGGATGGCCTAGCGGGGTTTCAGGGGAGCTGTTTTTT. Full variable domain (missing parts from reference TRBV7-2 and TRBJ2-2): GAGVSQSPSNKVTEKGKDVELRCDPISGHTALYWYRQSLGQGLEFLIYFQGNSAPDKSGLPSDRFSAERTGGSVSTLTIQRTQQEDSAVYLCASSQGWPSGVSGELFFGEGSRLTVL.

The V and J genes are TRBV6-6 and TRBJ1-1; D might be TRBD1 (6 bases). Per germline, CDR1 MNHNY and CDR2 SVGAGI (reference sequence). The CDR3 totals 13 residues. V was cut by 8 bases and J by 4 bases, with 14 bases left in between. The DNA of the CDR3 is TGTGCCAGCCGTACAGGGTCGAGCACTGAAGCTTTCTTT. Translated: CASRTGSSTEAFF.